This T cell receptor beta chain appears in the sequencing data of a study of blood T cell repertoires in COVID-19. About the study: Collection of acute and convalescent COVID-19 samples took place in the United States, Italy and Spain.

Per germline, CDR1 MGHRA and CDR2 YSYEKL. CDR3 length equals 18 residues. V shed 4 bases and J 0 bases; nucleotides not matched to a gene: 6. Measured with immunoSEQ multiplex PCR; TCRdb has only the in-frame clones, and not every one. This sample has hundreds of thousands of clones, with about four fifths found just once. The rearrangement joins TRBV4-1 to TRBJ2-6; TRBD2 agrees at 10 bases. Sequenced material: peripheral blood. The clonotype comes from a woman older than 75 with COVID-19, enrolled during active disease. CDR3 loop: CASSPLLAGSSGANVLTF. As DNA, the CDR3 is TGCGCCAGCAGCCCCTTACTAGCGGGGAGCTCTGGGGCCAACGTCCTGACTTTC.